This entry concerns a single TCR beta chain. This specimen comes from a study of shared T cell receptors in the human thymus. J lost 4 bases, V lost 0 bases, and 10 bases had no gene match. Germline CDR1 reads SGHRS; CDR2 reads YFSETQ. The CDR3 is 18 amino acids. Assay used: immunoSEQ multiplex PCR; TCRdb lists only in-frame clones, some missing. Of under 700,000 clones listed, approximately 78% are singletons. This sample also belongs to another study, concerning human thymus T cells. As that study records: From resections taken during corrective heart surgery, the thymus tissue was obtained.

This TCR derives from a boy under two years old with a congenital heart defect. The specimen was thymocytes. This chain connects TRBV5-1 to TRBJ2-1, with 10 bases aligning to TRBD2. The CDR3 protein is CASSLAPRSSGSYNEQFF. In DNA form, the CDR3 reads TGCGCCAGCAGCTTGGCCCCCCGGTCTAGCGGGAGTTACAATGAGCAGTTCTTC.